This T cell receptor beta chain was documented in a study of human T cells and chemical hapten exposure. Background on the study: The study sensitized with 2% DPC on a 2 cm by 2 cm patch of upper inner arm skin. Findings of the study overall: The number of TCRs over 1 in 1000 frequency stayed unchanged after DPC. Compared to controls, expanded TCRs made significantly more large clusters of similar CDR3s.

The library tagged individual cDNA molecules with unique molecular identifiers. TCRdb used MiXCR to reprocess the RACE reads, holding one entry per CDR3 protein. This table has approximately 160,000 distinct CDR3 sequences, about 27% appearing once. The sample holds a few counts of this clonotype. Its cognate antigen is unknown. Indicated time point: patch test 3, about 24 weeks after DPC sensitization. Treatment defined: therapeutic diphenylcyclopropenone sensitization with weekly scalp DPC. The germline V and J ends were trimmed by 0 bases and 4 bases, with 11 bases remaining between them. The germline CDR1 and CDR2 sequences are DFQATT and SNEGSKA (reference sequence). There are 14 residues in the CDR3.

J is TRBJ2-3 and V is TRBV20-1; TRBD2 might be the D (7 bases). This specimen was whole blood, taken in connection with sensitization to the hapten diphenylcyclopropenone (DPC). The sequence derives from a woman in her late teens or twenties with alopecia areata. Some clones in this sample may be carry-over from other donors' samples. This chain's CDR3 is CSARDEGGADTQYF. In DNA, the CDR3 is TGCAGTGCTAGAGATGAGGGGGGGGCAGATACGCAGTATTTT.